What follows are 26 T cell receptor beta chains derived from one specimen sequenced in a study of somatic mutations in cytotoxic T cells in rheumatoid arthritis. Data came from immunoSEQ multiplex PCR; TCRdb stores just in-frame clones and leaves some out. The table records under 35,000 clones, about 88% of them present only once. Specimen: CD8+ T cells sorted from blood. The receptors shown here come from an adult with rheumatoid arthritis.

Here the CDR3 DNA reads TGCGCCAGCAGCCAAGTTGCGGGGGGGAGCACAGATACGCAGTATTTT. Translation gives CASSQVAGGSTDTQYF. The genes are TRBV4-1 and TRBJ2-3, with 9 bases fitting TRBD2. The CDR3 is made up of 16 amino acids. Germline CDR1 MGHRA, CDR2 YSYEKL. V shed 1 base and J 0 bases; nucleotides not matched to a gene: 2.

The J gene is TRBJ2-5, the V gene TRBV29-1; D perhaps matches TRBD1 (6 bases). Germline V gene data show CDR1 as SQVTM and CDR2 as ANQGSEA. With 0 bases removed from V and 3 bases from J, the gap between germline ends came to 17 bases. The CDR3 totals 16 residues. Here the CDR3 reads CSVEDLGGRGKETQYF. Here the CDR3 DNA reads TGCAGCGTTGAAGATCTCGGCGGCAGGGGAAAAGAGACCCAGTACTTC.

This chain joins TRBV6-6 and TRBJ1-4; D is perhaps TRBD1 (5 bases). Trimming cost V 8 bases and J 8 bases, with 21 bases left between them. This CDR3 has 15 amino acids. CDR1 and CDR2 (germline): MNHNY, SVGAGI (reference sequence). CDR3 sequence reads: CASHTIGQGGEKLFF. The CDR3 DNA follows: TGTGCCAGCCACACCATCGGGCAGGGAGGAGAAAAACTGTTTTTT.

CDR3 bases: TGCGCCAGCAGCCAAGACCGATTTGGGGGCGGAGGCTACACCTTC. This gives the protein CASSQDRFGGGGYTF. The chain uses TRBV4-3 and TRBJ1-2, with a possible D match to TRBD1 (6 bases). Germline V gives CDR1 LGHNA, CDR2 YSLEER. The CDR3 length is 15 residues. V shed 0 bases and J shed 8 bases, with 16 bases lying between them.

This clone has just a few counts. The rearrangement uses TRBV28 and TRBJ1-3, with no clear D. CDR1 is MDHEN, CDR2 SYDVKM, per germline. The V and J ends lost 4 bases and 0 bases respectively, with 7 bases between them. This CDR3 comprises 14 residues. Here the CDR3 reads CASSSVGSGNTIYF. CDR3 sequence (DNA): TGTGCCAGCAGTTCGGTTGGCTCTGGAAACACCATATATTTT.

The gene calls are TRBV11-2 and TRBJ1-1, with D possibly TRBD1 on 5 matching bases. Trimming left V 1 base short and J 5 bases short, with 17 bases between. This CDR3 spans 16 amino acids. Germline V CDR1 and CDR2: SGHAT, FQNNGV. The CDR3, as DNA: TGTGCCAGCAGCTTAGGAGGGTCAGGGATGAGAACTGAAGCTTTCTTT. It translates to CASSLGGSGMRTEAFF.

The table lists this clone with a count of one. The chain uses TRBV5-1 and TRBJ2-1; 15 nucleotides agree with TRBD2. V was clipped by 4 bases and J by 12 bases; unmatched bases: 8. Germline assignment: CDR1 SGHRS and CDR2 YFSETQ. The CDR3 has 15 residues. For the CDR3, the DNA is TGCGCCAGCAGCACCTGGACTAGCGGGGGGGCCGCGCAGTTCTTC. Its protein is CASSTWTSGGAAQFF.

The V and J genes are TRBV27 and TRBJ1-4; D is unresolved. Trimming cost V 6 bases and J 1 base, with 12 bases left between them. From germline, CDR1 is MNHEY and CDR2 SMNVEV (reference sequence). The CDR3 runs 15 residues. Here the CDR3 DNA reads TGTGCCAGCAGCCCGCTAGGGATAACTAATGAAAAACTGTTTTTT. This sequence encodes CASSPLGITNEKLFF. Together with reference TRBV27 and TRBJ1-4, the CDR3 gives the full variable domain: EAQVTQNPRYLITVTGKKLTVTCSQNMNHEYMSWYRQDPGLGLRQIYYSMNVEVTDKGDVPEGYKVSRKEKRNFPLILESPSPNQTSLYFCASSPLGITNEKLFFGSGTQLSVL.

The chain uses TRBV19 and TRBJ2-7, with D unresolved. The germline V gene encodes CDR1 LNHDA and CDR2 SQIVND (reference sequence). The V gene lost 4 bases and the J gene lost 2 bases, with 9 bases spanning the gap. This CDR3 has 13 residues. The CDR3 nucleotides read TGTGCCAGTAGTACGCGGTCAACCTACGAGCAGTACTTC. This sequence encodes CASSTRSTYEQYF.

The rearrangement links TRBV7-3 to TRBJ2-5, with D tentatively TRBD1 or TRBD2 (5 bases each). V was pared by 5 bases and J by 1 base, with 17 bases between. Germline V gene sequence: CDR1 SGHTA, CDR2 FQGTGA. This CDR3 is 16 amino acids long. Here the CDR3 reads CASSLTAGAVQETQYF. The DNA of the CDR3 is TGTGCCAGCAGCCTCACCGCCGGGGCCGTCCAAGAGACCCAGTACTTC.

V is TRBV4-1 and J is TRBJ2-1; D is undetermined. With 0 bases removed from V and 4 bases from J, the gap between germline ends came to 7 bases. The germline gives CDR1 MGHRA, CDR2 YSYEKL. The CDR3 contains 14 residues. The CDR3 sequence: CASSQEVTYNEQFF. CDR3 nucleotides: TGCGCCAGCAGCCAAGAAGTCACTTACAATGAGCAGTTCTTC.

The chain carries TRBV7-8 and TRBJ2-2; D unresolved. Trimming took off 7 bases at V and 3 bases at J, with 12 bases between the two ends. The CDR3 loop spans 14 amino acids. From germline, CDR1 is SGHVS and CDR2 FQNEAQ. CDR3 nucleotides: TGTGCCAGCACCACTCCTGGGGACACCGGGGAGCTGTTTTTT. It is translated as CASTTPGDTGELFF.

The V and J genes are TRBV5-1 and TRBJ2-5; D tentatively reads TRBD1 or TRBD2 (5 bases each). CDR1 is SGHRS, CDR2 YFSETQ, per germline. V lost 4 bases, J lost 5 bases, and 15 bases lay in between. This CDR3 is 14 amino acids long. CDR3: CASSPRDPRETQYF. The DNA for the CDR3 is TGCGCCAGCAGCCCCCGGGACCCTAGGGAGACCCAGTACTTC.

This chain joins TRBV11-2 and TRBJ2-1; perhaps TRBD2 as D (5 bases). CDR1 and CDR2 from the germline V gene are SGHAT and FQNNGV. Trimming took 0 bases from V and 8 from J, leaving 8 bases between them. The length of the CDR3 is 13 residues. Here the CDR3 DNA reads TGTGCCAGCAGCTTAGAACTAGTCTATGAGCAGTTCTTC. This gives the protein CASSLELVYEQFF.

This CDR3 reads CASSLKENYGYTF. DNA for the CDR3: TGTGCCAGCAGTTTAAAAGAAAACTATGGCTACACCTTC. This chain links TRBV27 with TRBJ1-2; no definite D call. The CDR3 length is 13 residues. Trimming cost V 2 bases and J 2 bases, with 6 bases left between them. From germline, CDR1 is MNHEY and CDR2 SMNVEV (reference sequence).

Points on this clone: The germline gene is not matched at one end of the junction; a read error may be the cause. The V and J genes are TRBV7-7 and TRBJ2-7; D is unresolved. The germline gives CDR1 SSHAT, CDR2 FNYEAQ (reference sequence). The CDR3 contains 15 residues. The CDR3 loop is CASSPETGWSYEQYF. CDR3 coding DNA: TGTGCTAGCAGCCCGGAGACTGGGTGGTCCTACGAGCAGTACTTC.

The V call is TRBV5-8, the J call TRBJ2-1, with a possible D match to TRBD2 (5 bases). Trimming pared 4 bases from V and 3 bases from J, leaving 26 bases between. This CDR3 contains 19 residues. Germline CDR1 and CDR2: SGHTS and YDEGEE. CDR3: CASSQMLGVSARYYNEQFF. The CDR3, as DNA: TGTGCCAGCAGCCAGATGTTGGGAGTATCGGCGAGATACTACAATGAGCAGTTCTTC.

This clone has only one observation. The rearrangement joins TRBV15 to TRBJ2-1; a weak D match, TRBD1 (6 bases). Trimming left V 3 bases short and J 0 bases short, with 9 bases between. In germline, CDR1 is LNHNV, CDR2 YYDKDF (reference sequence). The length of the CDR3 is 15 residues. CDR3 protein: CATSSEQGSYNEQFF. The CDR3 nucleotides read TGTGCCACCAGCAGTGAACAGGGCTCCTACAATGAGCAGTTCTTC.

This clone was recorded a few times. The genes are TRBV6-5 and TRBJ1-1; D ambiguous. The CDR3 has 13 amino acids. V was pared by 7 bases and J by 1 base, with 10 bases between. Per germline, CDR1 MNHEY and CDR2 SVGAGI. This CDR3 reads CASMLLRNTEAFF. CDR3 DNA sequence: TGTGCCAGCATGTTATTGCGGAACACTGAAGCTTTCTTT.

The genes are TRBV27 and TRBJ1-3; weak D call: TRBD1 (5 bases). The CDR3 has 14 residues. V gave up 3 bases and J gave up 1 base, with 7 bases separating them. The germline V gene has CDR1 MNHEY and CDR2 SMNVEV (reference sequence). The DNA of the CDR3 is TGTGCCAGCAGTTTTTCAGGGTCTGGAAACACCATATATTTT. This translates into CASSFSGSGNTIYF.

This sequence joins TRBV29-1 and TRBJ1-1, with D maybe TRBD1 (6 bases). The length of the CDR3 is 13 residues. Per the germline V gene, CDR1 is SQVTM and CDR2 is ANQGSEA. Here the CDR3 reads CSVNQGMNTEAFF. CDR3 coding DNA: TGCAGTGTTAATCAGGGGATGAACACTGAAGCTTTCTTT.

The V and J genes are TRBV6-6 and TRBJ2-1; 11 bases are shared with TRBD2. CDR3 length equals 15 residues. Per germline, CDR1 MNHNY and CDR2 SVGAGI (reference sequence). J gave up 4 bases and V 6 bases, and 5 bases lay outside the gene matches. The CDR3 here is CASSPGTSGYNEQFF. CDR3 DNA sequence: TGTGCCAGCAGCCCCGGGACTAGCGGTTACAATGAGCAGTTCTTC.

This chain connects TRBV2 to TRBJ2-4, with D hard to call. Germline CDR1 is SNHLY and CDR2 is FYNNEI. This CDR3 contains 11 residues. Trimming pared 1 base from V and 11 bases from J, leaving 6 bases between. CDR3 amino acids: CASSEEAVQYF. The CDR3 DNA reads TGTGCCAGCAGTGAAGAGGCGGTTCAGTACTTC.

This clone came up once. This chain links TRBV28 with TRBJ2-1; D gene uncertain. The V and J ends lost 3 bases and 0 bases respectively, with 9 bases between them. The CDR3 extends over 15 amino acids. Germline CDR1 and CDR2: MDHEN and SYDVKM. The CDR3 DNA follows: TGTGCCAGCAGTTTCCGCCGGAGCTCCTACAATGAGCAGTTCTTC. Translating it yields CASSFRRSSYNEQFF.

This sequence joins TRBV13 and TRBJ2-7, with D hard to call. Germline V gives CDR1 PRHDT, CDR2 FYEKMQ (reference sequence). Trimming cost V 1 base and J 6 bases, with 10 bases left between them. The CDR3 extends over 13 amino acids. CDR3 nucleotides: TGTGCCAGCAGCTTAGTGGCATGGGGCGAGCAGTACTTC. Translated, it gives CASSLVAWGEQYF.

V gene TRBV7-9 combines with J gene TRBJ2-1; 8 positions match TRBD1. Germline-derived CDR1 and CDR2 are SEHNR and FQNEAQ (reference sequence). The CDR3 covers 18 residues. Trimming at V came to 5 bases and at J to 5 bases, leaving 17 bases not matched to a gene. The CDR3 region has the DNA TGTGCCAGCAGCCGGAGGACCATAACAGGGGGTAGCGACAATGAGCAGTTCTTC. It encodes CASSRRTITGGSDNEQFF.